This T cell receptor beta chain derives from a study of cytomegalovirus exposure and HLA in healthy donors. About the study: The Caucasian-associated ancestry cluster held roughly 81% of a few hundred genotyped donors. Study-wide findings and caveats: The authors enumerated some 160 TCR beta chains as linked to cytomegalovirus. Reports indicate that TCR beta sequences accurately predicted the HLA-A and HLA-B alleles of most subjects.

Use of 60 Vbeta and 13 Jbeta primers characterized the PCR. Measured with immunoSEQ multiplex PCR; TCRdb has only the in-frame clones, and not every one. The table has approximately 190,000 clones, just under 70% seen once. With regard to this clone: Its cognate antigen is unknown.

Sequencing was carried out using PBMCs. The origin of this receptor is a man aged 35-49 years in good health and CMV-seropositive.

The CDR3 reads CASSLRGRDEKLFF. CDR3 bases: TGTGCCAGCAGCCTAAGGGGAAGGGATGAAAAACTGTTTTTT. This chain links TRBV7-2 with TRBJ1-4; a weak D match, TRBD1 (5 bases). V shed 5 bases and J shed 6 bases, with 13 bases lying between them. The germline V gene encodes CDR1 SGHTA and CDR2 FQGNSA. This CDR3 is built from 14 residues.